Presented here are 8 T cell receptor beta chains from one specimen sequenced in a study of cytomegalovirus exposure and HLA in healthy donors. In the PCR, 60 Vbeta and 13 Jbeta primers were used. Sequencing was performed with immunoSEQ multiplex PCR; in TCRdb, only in-frame clones are kept and a portion is missing. The table has about 160,000 clones, 75% to 85% seen once. Material for sequencing was PBMCs. The receptors derive from a man aged 50-60 years in good health and CMV-seropositive.

V and J are TRBV7-9 and TRBJ1-2; D is unresolved. CDR1 and CDR2 (germline): SEHNR, FQNEAQ (reference sequence). This CDR3 region has 14 residues. The V end lost 1 base, the J end lost 4 bases, and 10 bases lay between the germline ends. The CDR3 reads CASSLESRVYGYTF. For the CDR3, the DNA is TGTGCCAGCAGCTTAGAGTCCCGGGTCTATGGCTACACCTTC.

The DNA of the CDR3 is TGTGCCAGCATCCTAGGGACAGCGAACACCGGGGAGCTGTTTTTT. Translation gives CASILGTANTGELFF. This sequence joins TRBV5-8 and TRBJ2-2, with TRBD1 matching over 7 bases. The V and J ends lost 6 bases and 0 bases, in that order; junction bases with no gene match: 5. Looked up from germline, CDR1 is SGHTS and CDR2 is YDEGEE. The CDR3 length is 15 residues.

The chain recombines TRBV5-1 with TRBJ1-6; D ambiguous. The V gene's germline CDR1 is SGHRS and CDR2 YFSETQ. The CDR3 is 14 amino acids. V was clipped by 4 bases and J by 7 bases, with 12 bases between them. The chain's CDR3 is CASSPAAGNSPLHF. CDR3 bases: TGCGCCAGCAGCCCAGCGGCAGGAAATTCACCCCTCCACTTT.

This chain connects TRBV13 to TRBJ2-2; D possibly corresponds to TRBD1 (7 bases). The V end was cut by 5 bases, the J end by 4 bases, with 20 bases between. The CDR3 covers 17 residues. In germline, CDR1 is PRHDT, CDR2 FYEKMQ (reference sequence). DNA of the CDR3: TGTGCCAGCAGCCCCCGACTAGAGGGGGCCCCCACCGGGGAGCTGTTTTTT. This sequence encodes CASSPRLEGAPTGELFF. Supplemented by reference TRBV13 and TRBJ2-2, the full variable domain reads AAGVIQSPRHLIKEKRETATLKCYPIPRHDTVYWYQQGPGQDPQFLISFYEKMQSDKGSIPDRFSAQQFSDYHSELNMSSLELGDSALYFCASSPRLEGAPTGELFFGEGSRLTVL.

The rearrangement uses TRBV7-9 and TRBJ1-2, with 10 bases lining up with TRBD1. After removal of 5 bases from V and 8 bases from J, the junction contained 11 bases not matched to a gene. This CDR3 is 15 amino acids long. Per germline, CDR1 SEHNR and CDR2 FQNEAQ (reference sequence). The chain's CDR3 is CASSRTDRGPGGYTF. CDR3 coding DNA: TGTGCCAGCAGCAGAACCGACAGGGGGCCTGGAGGCTACACCTTC.

This clone showed up just a few times. This chain links TRBV7-2 with TRBJ2-3, with unresolved D. V lost 3 bases to trimming and J lost 1 base, with 8 bases between them. Germline CDR1 SGHTA, CDR2 FQGNSA. The CDR3 is made up of 14 amino acids. The CDR3 loop reads CASSFRAGTDTQYF. Written as DNA, the CDR3 is TGTGCCAGCAGCTTCCGTGCGGGCACAGATACGCAGTATTTT. Full variable domain (rest looked up from reference TRBV7-2 and TRBJ2-3): GAGVSQSPSNKVTEKGKDVELRCDPISGHTALYWYRQSLGQGLEFLIYFQGNSAPDKSGLPSDRFSAERTGGSVSTLTIQRTQQEDSAVYLCASSFRAGTDTQYFGPGTRLTVL.

The chain carries TRBV28 and TRBJ1-1; 8 positions agree with TRBD1. Germline lookup yields CDR1 MDHEN and CDR2 SYDVKM. V trimming: 6 bases; J trimming: 1 base; junction bases outside the gene matches: 4. CDR3 size: 14 residues. The CDR3 loop reads CASRSQGENTEAFF. The CDR3 DNA sequence: TGTGCCAGCAGGTCACAGGGGGAGAACACTGAAGCTTTCTTT.

V gene TRBV29-1 combines with J gene TRBJ1-1; 7 bases align to TRBD1. Germline CDR1 reads SQVTM; CDR2 reads ANQGSEA. The CDR3 covers 15 residues. V lost 4 bases and J lost 0; bases outside the gene matches: 8. CDR3 region: CSVARDSYMNTEAFF. CDR3 DNA sequence: TGCAGCGTTGCCCGGGACAGCTATATGAACACTGAAGCTTTCTTT.